The text below deals with one T cell receptor (beta chain). Its antigen is as yet unknown. This entry is derived from a study of T cell repertoires in cytomegalovirus infection. Study information: Newly reported HLA-C-restricted and thoroughly characterized HLA-B-restricted CMV epitopes were employed. Public TCR beta signature analysis indicated the presence of both CMV infection and matching HLA type. Study-wide findings and caveats: The study identified carriers of CMV plus the relevant HLA from cumulative public TCR beta family frequency. Ex vivo, HLA-C-restricted CMV-specific TCR beta clonotypes prevailed over the rest of the response.

TCRdb processed the reads anew with MiXCR; each CDR3 protein has one entry. This sample has about 220,000 distinct CDR3 sequences; around 35% occur once, and the top ten carry more than 50%. Sequences were derived from CD8+ T cells from cultured PBMCs, sampled from culture after CMV antigen stimulation. The TCR was taken from a human donor in good health (CMV status not recorded). Some clones in this sample may be carry-over from other donors' samples.

This chain's CDR3 is CASSSDREETQYF. The DNA of the CDR3 is TGTGCCAGCAGCTCGGACAGGGAAGAGACCCAGTACTTC. This sequence joins TRBV7-2 and TRBJ2-5; the match to TRBD1 covers 8 bases. Trimming took 4 bases from V and 3 from J; bases not matched to a gene: 1. The CDR3 sequence is 13 residues long. Germline CDR1 is SGHTA and CDR2 is FQGNSA.